Sequencing of this T cell receptor (beta chain) was carried out in a study of CD8 T cells in Susac syndrome. After extraction with the RNeasy kit, roughly 0.45 to 1 ug of the RNA was reverse transcribed using random hexamers. Across 54 Vbeta and 13 Jbeta, immunoSEQ multiplex PCR amplified TCR beta CDR3. TCRdb ran MiXCR on the immunoSEQ multiplex PCR reads and lists one entry per CDR3 protein. The table includes fewer than 200,000 distinct CDR3 sequences, about 95% detected once. The CDR3 runs to 15 residues. V lost 4 bases and J 4 bases, leaving 17 bases between the germline ends. Germline CDR1 reads DFQATT; CDR2 reads SNEGSKA (reference sequence).

This sequence originates from a human donor with multiple sclerosis. The sample consisted of CD8+ T cells from PBMCs. The chain combines TRBV20-1 with TRBJ2-4, with no clear D. This CDR3 reads CSANDPGKAKNIQYF. CDR3 in DNA: TGCAGTGCTAATGATCCAGGCAAGGCAAAAAACATTCAGTACTTC.